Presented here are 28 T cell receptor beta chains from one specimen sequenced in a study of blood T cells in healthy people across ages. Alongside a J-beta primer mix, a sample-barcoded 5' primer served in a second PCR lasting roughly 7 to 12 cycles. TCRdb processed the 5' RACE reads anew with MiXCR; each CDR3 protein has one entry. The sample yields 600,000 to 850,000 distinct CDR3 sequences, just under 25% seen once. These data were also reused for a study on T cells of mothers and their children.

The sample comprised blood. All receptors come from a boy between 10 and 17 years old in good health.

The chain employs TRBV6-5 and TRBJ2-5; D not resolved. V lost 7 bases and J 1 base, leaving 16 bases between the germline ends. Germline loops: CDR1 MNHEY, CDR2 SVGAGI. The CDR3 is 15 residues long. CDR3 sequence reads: CASNEDGMSQETQYF. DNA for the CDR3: TGTGCCAGCAACGAGGACGGTATGAGCCAAGAGACCCAGTACTTC.

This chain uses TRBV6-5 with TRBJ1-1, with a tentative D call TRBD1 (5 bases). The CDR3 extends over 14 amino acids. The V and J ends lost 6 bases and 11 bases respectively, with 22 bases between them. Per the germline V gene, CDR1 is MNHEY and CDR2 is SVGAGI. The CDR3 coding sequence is TGTGCCAGCAGAGACGGGACCCTTGGGAGTATGGCTTTCTTT. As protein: CASRDGTLGSMAFF.

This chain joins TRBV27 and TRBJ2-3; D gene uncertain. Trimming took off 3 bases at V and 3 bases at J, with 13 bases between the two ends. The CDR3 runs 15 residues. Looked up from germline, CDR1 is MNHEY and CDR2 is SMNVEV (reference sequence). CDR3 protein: CASSFYRATTDTQYF. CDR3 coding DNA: TGTGCCAGCAGTTTTTATCGGGCCACGACAGATACGCAGTATTTT.

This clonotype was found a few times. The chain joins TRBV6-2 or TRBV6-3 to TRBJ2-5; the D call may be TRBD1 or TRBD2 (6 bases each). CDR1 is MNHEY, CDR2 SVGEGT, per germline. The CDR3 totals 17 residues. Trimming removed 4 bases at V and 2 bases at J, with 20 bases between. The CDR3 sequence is CASSSYPRRGPQETQYF. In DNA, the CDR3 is TGTGCCAGCAGTTCTTACCCCCGCCGGGGGCCACAAGAGACCCAGTACTTC.

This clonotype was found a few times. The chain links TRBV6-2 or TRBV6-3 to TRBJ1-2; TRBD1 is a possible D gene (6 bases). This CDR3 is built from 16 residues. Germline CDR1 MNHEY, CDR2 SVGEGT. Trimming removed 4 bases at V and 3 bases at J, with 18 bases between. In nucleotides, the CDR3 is TGTGCCAGCAGTTCGGGGGGCCGGACCCTTGACTATGGCTACACCTTC. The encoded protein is CASSSGGRTLDYGYTF.

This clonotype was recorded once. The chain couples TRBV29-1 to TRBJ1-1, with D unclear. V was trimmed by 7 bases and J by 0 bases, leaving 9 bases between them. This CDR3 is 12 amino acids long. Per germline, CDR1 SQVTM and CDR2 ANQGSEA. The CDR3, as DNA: TGCAGCGCCTCTTCATTGAACACTGAAGCTTTCTTT. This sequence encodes CSASSLNTEAFF.

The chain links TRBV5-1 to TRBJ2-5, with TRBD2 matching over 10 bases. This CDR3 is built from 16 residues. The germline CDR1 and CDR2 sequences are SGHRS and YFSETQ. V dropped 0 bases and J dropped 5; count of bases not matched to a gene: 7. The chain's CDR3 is CASSLAASGGHETQYF. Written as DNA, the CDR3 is TGCGCCAGCAGCTTGGCAGCTAGCGGGGGCCACGAGACCCAGTACTTC.

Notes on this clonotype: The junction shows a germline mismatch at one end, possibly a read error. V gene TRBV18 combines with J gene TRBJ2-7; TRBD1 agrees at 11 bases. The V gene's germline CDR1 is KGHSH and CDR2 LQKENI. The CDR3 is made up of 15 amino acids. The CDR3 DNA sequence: TGTGCCAGCTCACGGACAGGGGGCGCCTCCTACGAGCAGTATTTC. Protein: CASSRTGGASYEQYF.

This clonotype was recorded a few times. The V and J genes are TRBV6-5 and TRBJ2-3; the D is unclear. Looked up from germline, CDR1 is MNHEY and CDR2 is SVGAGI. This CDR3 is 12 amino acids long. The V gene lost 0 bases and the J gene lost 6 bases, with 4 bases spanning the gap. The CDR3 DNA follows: TGTGCCAGCAGTTACTCGAAGGATACGCAGTATTTT. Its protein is CASSYSKDTQYF.

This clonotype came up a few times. The CDR3 DNA is TGTGCCAGCAGTTCCCCTACCTACGAGCAGTACTTC. It translates to CASSSPTYEQYF. V is TRBV12-3 or TRBV12-4 and J is TRBJ2-7; unclear D gene. V lost 4 bases and J lost 2, with 6 bases in between. This CDR3 has 12 residues.

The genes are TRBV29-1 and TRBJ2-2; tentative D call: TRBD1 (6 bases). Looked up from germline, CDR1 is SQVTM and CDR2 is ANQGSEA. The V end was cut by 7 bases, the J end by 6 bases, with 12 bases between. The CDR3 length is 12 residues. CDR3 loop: CSAGNRAGELFF. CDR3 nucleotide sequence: TGCAGCGCCGGAAACAGGGCCGGGGAGCTGTTTTTT.

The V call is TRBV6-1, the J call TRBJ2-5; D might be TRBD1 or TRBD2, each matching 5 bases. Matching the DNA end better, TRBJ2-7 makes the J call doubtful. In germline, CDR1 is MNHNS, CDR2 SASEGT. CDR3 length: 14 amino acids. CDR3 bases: TGTGCCAGCATGGGGGACCTATCGCCCTACGAGCAGTACTTC. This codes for CASMGDLSPYEQYF.

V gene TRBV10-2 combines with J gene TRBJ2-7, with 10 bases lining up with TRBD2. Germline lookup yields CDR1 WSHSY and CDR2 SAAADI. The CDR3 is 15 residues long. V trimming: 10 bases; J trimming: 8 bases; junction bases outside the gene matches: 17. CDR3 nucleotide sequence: TGCGCCACCTTTCCGGGACTAGCGATTATTTACAAGCAGTACTTC. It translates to CATFPGLAIIYKQYF.

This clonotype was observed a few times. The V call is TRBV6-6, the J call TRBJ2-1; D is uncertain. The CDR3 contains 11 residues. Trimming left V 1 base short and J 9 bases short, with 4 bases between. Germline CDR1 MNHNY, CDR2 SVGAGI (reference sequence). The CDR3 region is CASSYYGEQFF. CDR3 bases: TGTGCCAGCAGTTACTACGGTGAGCAGTTCTTC.

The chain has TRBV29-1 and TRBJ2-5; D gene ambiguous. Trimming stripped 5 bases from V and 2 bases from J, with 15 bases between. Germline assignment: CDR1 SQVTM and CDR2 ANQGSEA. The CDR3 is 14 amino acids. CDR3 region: CSVTRDREQETQYF. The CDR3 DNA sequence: TGCAGCGTTACAAGAGATAGAGAACAAGAGACCCAGTACTTC. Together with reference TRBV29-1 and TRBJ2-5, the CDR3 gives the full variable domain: SAVISQKPSRDICQRGTSLTIQCQVDSQVTMMFWYRQQPGQSLTLIATANQGSEATYESGFVIDKFPISRPNLTFSTLTVSNMSPEDSSIYLCSVTRDREQETQYFGPGTRLLVL.

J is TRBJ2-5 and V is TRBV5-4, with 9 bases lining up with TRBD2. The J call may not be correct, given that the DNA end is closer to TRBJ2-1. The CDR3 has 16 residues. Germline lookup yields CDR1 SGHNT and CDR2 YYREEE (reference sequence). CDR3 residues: CASSSGTSTGGDEQFF. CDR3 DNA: TGTGCCAGCAGCTCCGGGACTAGCACGGGCGGCGATGAGCAGTTCTTC.

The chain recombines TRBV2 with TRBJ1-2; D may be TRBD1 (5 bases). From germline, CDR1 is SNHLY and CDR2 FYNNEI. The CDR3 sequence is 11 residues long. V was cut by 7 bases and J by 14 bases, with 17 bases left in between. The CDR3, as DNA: TGTGCCAGCATGAGTCCAGGGCCTGAGACCTTC. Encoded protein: CASMSPGPETF.

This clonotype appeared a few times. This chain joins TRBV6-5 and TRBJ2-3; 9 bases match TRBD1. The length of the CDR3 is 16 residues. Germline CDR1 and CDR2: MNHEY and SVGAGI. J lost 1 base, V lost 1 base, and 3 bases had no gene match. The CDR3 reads CASSYWGQGGTDTQYF. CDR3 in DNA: TGTGCCAGCAGTTACTGGGGACAGGGTGGCACAGATACGCAGTATTTT.

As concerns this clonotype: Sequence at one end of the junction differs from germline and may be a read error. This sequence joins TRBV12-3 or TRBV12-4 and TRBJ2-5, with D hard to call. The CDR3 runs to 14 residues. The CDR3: CASSPGRSQGTQYF. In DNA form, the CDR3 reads TGTGCCAGCAGTCCAGGACGGTCACAAGGGACCCAGTACTTC.

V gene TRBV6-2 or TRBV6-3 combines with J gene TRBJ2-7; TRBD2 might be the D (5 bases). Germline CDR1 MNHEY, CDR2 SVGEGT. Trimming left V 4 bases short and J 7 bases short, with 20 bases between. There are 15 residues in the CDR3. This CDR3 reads CASSFSNEYSAEQYF. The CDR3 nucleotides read TGTGCCAGCAGTTTCTCAAACGAATATAGCGCTGAGCAGTACTTC.

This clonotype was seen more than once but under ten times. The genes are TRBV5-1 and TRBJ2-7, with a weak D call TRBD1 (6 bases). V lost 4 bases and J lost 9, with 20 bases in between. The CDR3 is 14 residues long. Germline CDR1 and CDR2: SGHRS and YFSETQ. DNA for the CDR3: TGCGCCAGCAGCGACGCGACAGGTTCCGGGACGCAGTACTTC. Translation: CASSDATGSGTQYF.

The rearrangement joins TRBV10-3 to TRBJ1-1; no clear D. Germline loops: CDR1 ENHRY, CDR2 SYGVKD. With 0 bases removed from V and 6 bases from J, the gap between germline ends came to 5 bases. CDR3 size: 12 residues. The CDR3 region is CAISESVAEAFF. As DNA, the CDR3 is TGTGCCATCAGTGAGTCGGTCGCTGAAGCTTTCTTT.

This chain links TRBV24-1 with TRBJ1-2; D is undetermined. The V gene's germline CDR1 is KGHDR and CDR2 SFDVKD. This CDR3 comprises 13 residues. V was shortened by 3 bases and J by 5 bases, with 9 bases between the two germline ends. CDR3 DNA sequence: TGTGCCACCAGTGATCAGGACCTTTATGGCTACACCTTC. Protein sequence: CATSDQDLYGYTF.

CDR3 region: CASSIQPLYEQYF. CDR3 sequence (DNA): TGTGCCAGCAGTATTCAACCCCTCTACGAGCAGTACTTC. This rearrangement joins TRBV6-5 to TRBJ2-5, with D unresolved. The J call may be incorrect, as the DNA end agrees better with TRBJ2-7. CDR3 length: 13 amino acids. Germline CDR1 MNHEY, CDR2 SVGAGI.

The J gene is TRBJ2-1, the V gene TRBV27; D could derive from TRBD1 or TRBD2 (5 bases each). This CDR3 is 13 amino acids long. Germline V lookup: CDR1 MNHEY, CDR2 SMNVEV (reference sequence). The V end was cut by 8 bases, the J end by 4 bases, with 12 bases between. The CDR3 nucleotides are TGTGCCAGCTGGACGGGGCGATACAATGAGCAGTTCTTC. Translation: CASWTGRYNEQFF.

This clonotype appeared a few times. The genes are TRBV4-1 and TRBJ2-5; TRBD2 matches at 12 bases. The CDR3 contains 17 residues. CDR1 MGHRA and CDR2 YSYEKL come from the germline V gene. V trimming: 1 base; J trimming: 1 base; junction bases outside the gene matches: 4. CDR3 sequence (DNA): TGCGCCAGCAGCCAAGGCGTGACTAGCGGGAGCCAAGAGACCCAGTACTTC. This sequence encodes CASSQGVTSGSQETQYF.

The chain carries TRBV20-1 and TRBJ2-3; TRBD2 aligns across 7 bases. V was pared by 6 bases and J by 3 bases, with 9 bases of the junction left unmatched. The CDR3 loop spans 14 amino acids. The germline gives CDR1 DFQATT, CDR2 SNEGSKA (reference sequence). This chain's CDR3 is CSASRREWTDTQYF. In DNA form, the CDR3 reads TGCAGTGCGTCGAGGCGGGAGTGGACAGATACGCAGTATTTT.

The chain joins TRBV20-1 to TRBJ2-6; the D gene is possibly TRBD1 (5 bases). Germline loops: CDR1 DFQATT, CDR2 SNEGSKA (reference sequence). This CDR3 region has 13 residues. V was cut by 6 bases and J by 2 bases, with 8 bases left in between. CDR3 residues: CSARRAGANVLTF. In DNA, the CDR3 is TGCAGTGCCCGCAGGGCTGGGGCCAACGTCCTGACTTTC.